Sequencing of this T cell receptor (beta chain) was carried out in a study of shared clonotypes between healthy human individuals. Overall study context: Donors were a couple of women and a few men aged 18 to 49.

CDR1 SGHTA and CDR2 FQGTGA come from the germline V gene. V was pared by 5 bases and J by 2 bases, with 10 bases between. This CDR3 has 13 amino acids. This was a deep-level run. Using immunoSEQ multiplex PCR, the repertoire was profiled, and TCRdb retains in-frame clones only, with some absent. The sample records hundreds of thousands of clones, about 97% being singletons. Terminally differentiated effector memory CD45RA+ cells were excluded from the naive CD8 cells, which were CD45RO-negative and positively selected for CCR7. This TCR came from a man aged 30-40 years in good health. The sequencing input was naive CD8+ T cells sorted from blood. The J gene is TRBJ2-7, the V gene TRBV7-3; D not resolved. The CDR3 region has the DNA TGTGCCAGCAGCGAGGATGGAGCCTACGAGCAGTACTTC. Translating it yields CASSEDGAYEQYF.